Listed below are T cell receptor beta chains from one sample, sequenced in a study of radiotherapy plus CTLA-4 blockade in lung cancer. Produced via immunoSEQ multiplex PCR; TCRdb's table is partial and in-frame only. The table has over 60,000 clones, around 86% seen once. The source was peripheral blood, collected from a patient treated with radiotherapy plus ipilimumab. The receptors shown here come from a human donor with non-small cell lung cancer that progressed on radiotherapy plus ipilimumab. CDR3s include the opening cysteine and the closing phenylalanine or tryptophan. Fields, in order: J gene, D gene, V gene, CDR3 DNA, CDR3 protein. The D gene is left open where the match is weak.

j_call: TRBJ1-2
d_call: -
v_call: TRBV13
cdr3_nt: TGTGCCAGCAGCCCAGGACGGCCGAGCGACGGCTACACCTTC
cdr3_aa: CASSPGRPSDGYTF

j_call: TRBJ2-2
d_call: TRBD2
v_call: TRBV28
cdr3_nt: TGTGCCAGCACCGATACGAGAGCGGGAGCCACCGGGGAGCTGTTTTTT
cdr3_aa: CASTDTRAGATGELFF

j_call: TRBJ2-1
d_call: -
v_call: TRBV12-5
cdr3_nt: TGTGCTAGTGGAACCTGGAGTGGAGGAAACTATGAGCAGTTCTTC
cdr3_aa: CASGTWSGGNYEQFF

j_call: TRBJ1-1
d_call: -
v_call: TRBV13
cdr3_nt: TGTGCCAGCAGCTTAGCAGGTGGGATAATGAACACTGAAGCTTTCTTT
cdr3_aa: CASSLAGGIMNTEAFF

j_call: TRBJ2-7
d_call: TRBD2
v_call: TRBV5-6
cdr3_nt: TGTGCCAGCAGCTCCCAGACTAGCGGGGTACTCTACGAGCAGTACTTC
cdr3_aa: CASSSQTSGVLYEQYF

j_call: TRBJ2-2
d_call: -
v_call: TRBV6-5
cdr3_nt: TGTGCCAGCAGTCAACCACAAAACACCGGGGAGCTGTTTTTT
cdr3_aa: CASSQPQNTGELFF

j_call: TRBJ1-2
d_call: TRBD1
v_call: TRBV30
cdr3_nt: TGTGCCTGGAGTGACCCCGGGACAGGGAAAGGCTACACCTTC
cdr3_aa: CAWSDPGTGKGYTF

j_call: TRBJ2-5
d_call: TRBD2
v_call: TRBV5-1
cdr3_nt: TGCGCCAGCAGCCTAGCGGCGGGAGGACAAGAGACCCAGTACTTC
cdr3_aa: CASSLAAGGQETQYF

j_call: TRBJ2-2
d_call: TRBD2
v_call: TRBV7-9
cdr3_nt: TGTGCCAGCAGCTTAGAGACTAGCGGGAGGGCCTTCGGGGAGCTGTTTTTT
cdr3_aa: CASSLETSGRAFGELFF

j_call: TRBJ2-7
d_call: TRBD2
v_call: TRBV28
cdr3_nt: TGTGCCAGCAGTTTATGGTCTTTAGCGGGAGATAGGTCCTACGAGCAGTACTTC
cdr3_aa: CASSLWSLAGDRSYEQYF

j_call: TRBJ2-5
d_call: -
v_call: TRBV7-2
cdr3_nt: TGTGCCAGCAGCTTAATTTCTCGGGAGACCCAGTACTTC
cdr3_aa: CASSLISRETQYF

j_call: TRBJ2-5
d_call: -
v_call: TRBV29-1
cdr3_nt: TGCAGCGTGGGACCCAGGGAGACCCAGTACTTC
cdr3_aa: CSVGPRETQYF

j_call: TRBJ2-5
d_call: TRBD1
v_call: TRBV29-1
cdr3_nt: TGCAGCGTTGGGACAGGGGGCTCGAGGGAGACCCAGTACTTC
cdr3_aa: CSVGTGGSRETQYF